This entry lists 15 T cell receptor beta chains sequenced from one sample in a study of T cell responses to AZD1222 COVID-19 vaccine. This table comes from immunoSEQ multiplex PCR, and its TCRdb copy is limited to in-frame clones, with some not included. The sample lists about 120,000 clones, 90% seen once, with around 4.4% in the top ten. The specimen comprised peripheral blood, sampled 28 days after the second dose of the MenACWY control vaccine. The source is an adult who received the MenACWY meningococcal vaccine as a control.

J is TRBJ1-6 and V is TRBV10-3; 8 positions agree with TRBD1. Germline V CDR1 and CDR2: ENHRY, SYGVKD. This CDR3 has 16 residues. V was clipped by 3 bases and J by 6 bases; unmatched bases: 7. CDR3 loop: CAISDPDRASNSPLHF. Here the CDR3 DNA reads TGTGCCATCAGTGACCCGGACAGGGCCTCTAATTCACCCCTCCACTTT.

This clone was recorded a few times. The chain has TRBV11-2 and TRBJ2-5, with 10 bases identical to TRBD2. V was pared by 4 bases and J by 5 bases, with 1 base of the junction left unmatched. Germline V gene sequence: CDR1 SGHAT, CDR2 FQNNGV. This CDR3 contains 13 residues. DNA for the CDR3: TGTGCCAGCAGCTCGGGACTAGCGGAGACCCAGTACTTC. Residues: CASSSGLAETQYF.

The rearrangement uses TRBV28 and TRBJ1-3, with D unresolved. CDR1 MDHEN and CDR2 SYDVKM come from the germline V gene. V was shortened by 8 bases and J by 3 bases, with 8 bases between the two germline ends. There are 12 residues in the CDR3. CDR3 DNA: TGTGCCAGCTTTGTTTTTGGAAACACCATATATTTT. Residues: CASFVFGNTIYF.

The chain uses TRBV5-4 and TRBJ2-3; TRBD2 matches 8 bases. The V and J ends lost 4 bases and 3 bases, in that order; junction bases with no gene match: 1. The germline V gene encodes CDR1 SGHNT and CDR2 YYREEE (reference sequence). This CDR3 spans 13 amino acids. CDR3 protein: CASSQRGTDTQYF. As DNA, the CDR3 is TGTGCCAGCAGCCAGCGGGGGACAGATACGCAGTATTTT.

This chain joins TRBV9 and TRBJ1-2; 7 positions match TRBD1. V shed 5 bases and J 6 bases; nucleotides not matched to a gene: 13. CDR1 is SGDLS, CDR2 YYNGEE, per germline. This CDR3 contains 15 residues. DNA for the CDR3: TGTGCCAGCAGGCATTCAGCCGGGACAGCAAATGGCTACACCTTC. It encodes CASRHSAGTANGYTF.

The V and J genes are TRBV7-8 and TRBJ2-7; D is perhaps TRBD1 (5 bases). V shed 1 base and J shed 1 base, with 8 bases lying between them. From germline, CDR1 is SGHVS and CDR2 FQNEAQ. This CDR3 is 14 amino acids long. The CDR3 DNA is TGTGCCAGCAGCTTAGTCCCAGGGTCCTACGAGCAGTACGTC. Its protein product is CASSLVPGSYEQYV.

This clone appeared once. This chain joins TRBV4-1 and TRBJ2-5; D may be TRBD1 (6 bases). Germline V gene lookup returns CDR1 MGHRA and CDR2 YSYEKL. The CDR3 consists of 13 residues. V lost 1 base and J lost 3, with 6 bases in between. The CDR3: CASSQGTEETQYF. Here the CDR3 DNA reads TGCGCCAGCAGCCAAGGGACAGAAGAGACCCAGTACTTC.

J is TRBJ1-6 and V is TRBV18; TRBD1 is a possible D gene (6 bases). The CDR3 spans 13 residues. Trimming took 4 bases from V and 8 from J, leaving 9 bases between them. The germline V gene has CDR1 KGHSH and CDR2 LQKENI. The CDR3 region is CASSRGGDSPLHF. In DNA form, the CDR3 reads TGTGCCAGCTCACGAGGGGGGGATTCACCCCTCCACTTT.

The chain has TRBV27 and TRBJ2-3, with 9 bases lining up with TRBD2. Germline CDR1 MNHEY, CDR2 SMNVEV (reference sequence). The CDR3 loop spans 14 amino acids. V shed 7 bases, J shed 4 bases, and the junction held 6 bases outside the gene matches. The CDR3 loop is CASKGLARADTQYF. The CDR3 DNA reads as TGTGCCAGCAAGGGACTAGCCCGAGCAGATACGCAGTATTTT.

The genes are TRBV15 and TRBJ1-5; TRBD1 might be the D (6 bases). The germline V gene has CDR1 LNHNV and CDR2 YYDKDF (reference sequence). The CDR3 is made up of 13 amino acids. Trimming stripped 0 bases from V and 7 bases from J, with 7 bases between. The CDR3 DNA reads TGTGCCACCAGCAGAGAGGGGGGCCAGCCCCAGCATTTT. Translated, it gives CATSREGGQPQHF.

V gene TRBV12-5 combines with J gene TRBJ1-2; 10 bases are a match to TRBD1. The CDR3 is 13 residues long. V trimming: 5 bases; J trimming: 8 bases; junction bases outside the gene matches: 5. Germline CDR1 LGHNT, CDR2 FRNRAP. The CDR3, as DNA: TGTGCTAGTGGTCCCGGACAGGGGGGCGGCTACACCTTC. It is translated as CASGPGQGGGYTF.

This chain connects TRBV6-2 or TRBV6-3 to TRBJ1-5; possibly TRBD1 for D (5 bases). Germline CDR1 and CDR2: MNHEY and SVGEGT. The CDR3 runs 14 residues. Deletions cut 5 bases from V and 6 bases from J, with 14 bases between. The chain's CDR3 is CASSPRVGFQPQHF. In DNA form, the CDR3 reads TGTGCCAGCAGTCCCAGGGTCGGGTTTCAGCCCCAGCATTTT.

The chain joins TRBV7-6 to TRBJ2-5, with a tentative D call TRBD1 (6 bases). V lost 5 bases to trimming and J lost 5 bases, with 18 bases between them. This CDR3 is built from 15 residues. Germline V lookup: CDR1 SGHVS, CDR2 FNYEAQ. CDR3 nucleotides: TGTGCCAGCAGCCCCCTAAGGGGGTTGGACGAGACCCAGTACTTC. As protein: CASSPLRGLDETQYF. Filled out from reference TRBV7-6 and TRBJ2-5, the complete variable domain reads GAGVSQSPRYKVTKRGQDVALRCDPISGHVSLYWYRQALGQGPEFLTYFNYEAQQDKSGLPNDRFSAERPEGSISTLTIQRTEQRDSAMYRCASSPLRGLDETQYFGPGTRLLVL.

The chain carries TRBV6-5 and TRBJ1-6; 7 nucleotides line up with TRBD1. The ends lost 6 bases at V and 6 bases at J; junction bases unmatched: 5. In germline, CDR1 is MNHEY, CDR2 SVGAGI. The CDR3 has 14 amino acids. DNA for the CDR3: TGTGCCAGCAGAAAGACAGGGAGTAATTCACCCCTCCACTTT. Its protein is CASRKTGSNSPLHF.

The rearrangement links TRBV3-1 (or the pseudogene TRBV3-2) to TRBJ1-1, with a possible D match to TRBD1 (6 bases). The V gene's germline CDR1 is LGHDT and CDR2 YNNKEL (reference sequence). V lost 4 bases and J lost 4, with 16 bases in between. This CDR3 has 15 residues. CDR3 sequence (DNA): TGTGCCAGCAGCCTAGGCAACGGGGGCCGCACTGAAGCTTTCTTT. This encodes CASSLGNGGRTEAFF.